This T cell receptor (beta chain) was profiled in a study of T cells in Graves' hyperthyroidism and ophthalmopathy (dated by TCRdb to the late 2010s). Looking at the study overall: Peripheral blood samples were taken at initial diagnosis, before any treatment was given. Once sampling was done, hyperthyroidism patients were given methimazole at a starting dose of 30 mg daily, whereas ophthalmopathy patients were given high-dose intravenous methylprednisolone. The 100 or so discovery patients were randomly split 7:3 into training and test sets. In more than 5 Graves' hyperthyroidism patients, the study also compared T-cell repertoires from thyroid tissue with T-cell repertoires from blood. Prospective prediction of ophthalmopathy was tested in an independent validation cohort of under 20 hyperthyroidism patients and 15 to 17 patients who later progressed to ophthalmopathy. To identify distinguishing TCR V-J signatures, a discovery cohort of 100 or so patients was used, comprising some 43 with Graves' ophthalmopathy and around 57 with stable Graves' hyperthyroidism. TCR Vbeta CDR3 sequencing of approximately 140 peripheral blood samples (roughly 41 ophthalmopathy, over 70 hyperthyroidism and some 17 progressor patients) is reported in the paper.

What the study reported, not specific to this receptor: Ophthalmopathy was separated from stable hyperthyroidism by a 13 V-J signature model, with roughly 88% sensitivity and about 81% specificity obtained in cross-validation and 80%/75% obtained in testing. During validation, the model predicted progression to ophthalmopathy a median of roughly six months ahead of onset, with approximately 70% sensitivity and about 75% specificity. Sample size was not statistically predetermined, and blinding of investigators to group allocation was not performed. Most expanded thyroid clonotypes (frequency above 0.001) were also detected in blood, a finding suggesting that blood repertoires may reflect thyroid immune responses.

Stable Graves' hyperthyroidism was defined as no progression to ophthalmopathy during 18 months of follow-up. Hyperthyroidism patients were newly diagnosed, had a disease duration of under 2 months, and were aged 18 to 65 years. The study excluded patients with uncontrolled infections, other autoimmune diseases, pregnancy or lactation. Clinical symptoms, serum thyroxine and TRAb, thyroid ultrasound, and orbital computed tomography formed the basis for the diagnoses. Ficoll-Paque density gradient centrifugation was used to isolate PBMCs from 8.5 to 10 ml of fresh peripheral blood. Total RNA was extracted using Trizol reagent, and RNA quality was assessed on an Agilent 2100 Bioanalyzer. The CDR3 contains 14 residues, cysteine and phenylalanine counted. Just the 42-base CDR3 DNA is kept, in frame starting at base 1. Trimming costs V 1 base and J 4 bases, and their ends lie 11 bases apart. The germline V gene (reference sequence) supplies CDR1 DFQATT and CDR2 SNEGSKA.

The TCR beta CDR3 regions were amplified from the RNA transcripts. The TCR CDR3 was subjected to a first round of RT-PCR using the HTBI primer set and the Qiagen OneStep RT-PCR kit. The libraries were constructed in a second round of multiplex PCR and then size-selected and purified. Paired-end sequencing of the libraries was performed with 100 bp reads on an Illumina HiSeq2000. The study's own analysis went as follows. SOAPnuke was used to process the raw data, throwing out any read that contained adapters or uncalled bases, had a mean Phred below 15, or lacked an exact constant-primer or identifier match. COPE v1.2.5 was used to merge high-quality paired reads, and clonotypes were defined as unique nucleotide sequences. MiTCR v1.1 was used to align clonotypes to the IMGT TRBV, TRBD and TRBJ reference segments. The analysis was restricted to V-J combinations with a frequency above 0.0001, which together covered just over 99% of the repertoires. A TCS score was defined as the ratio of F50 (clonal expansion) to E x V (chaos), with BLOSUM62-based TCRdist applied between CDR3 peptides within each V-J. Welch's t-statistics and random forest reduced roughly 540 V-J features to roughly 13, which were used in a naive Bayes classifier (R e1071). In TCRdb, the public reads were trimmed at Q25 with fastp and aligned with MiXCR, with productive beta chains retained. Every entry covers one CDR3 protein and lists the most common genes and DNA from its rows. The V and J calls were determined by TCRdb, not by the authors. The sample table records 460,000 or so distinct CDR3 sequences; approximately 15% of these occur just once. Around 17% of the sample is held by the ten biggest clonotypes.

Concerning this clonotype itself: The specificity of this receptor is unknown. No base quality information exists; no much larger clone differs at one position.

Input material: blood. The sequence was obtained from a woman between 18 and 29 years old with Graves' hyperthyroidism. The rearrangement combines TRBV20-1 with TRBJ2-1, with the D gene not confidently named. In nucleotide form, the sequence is TGCAGTGCTAGAGCTAGGTTGGGGTACAATGAGCAGTTCTTC. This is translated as CSARARLGYNEQFF.